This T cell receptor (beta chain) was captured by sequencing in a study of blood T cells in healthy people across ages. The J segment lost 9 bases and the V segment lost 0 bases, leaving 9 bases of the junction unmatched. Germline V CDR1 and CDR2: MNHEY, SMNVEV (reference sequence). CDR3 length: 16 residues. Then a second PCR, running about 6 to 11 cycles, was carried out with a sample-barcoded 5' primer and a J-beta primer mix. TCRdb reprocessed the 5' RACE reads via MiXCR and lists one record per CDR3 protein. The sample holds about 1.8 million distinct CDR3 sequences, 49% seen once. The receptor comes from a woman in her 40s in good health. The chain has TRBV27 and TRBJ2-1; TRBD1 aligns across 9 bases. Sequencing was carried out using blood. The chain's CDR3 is CASSLSGDRVHGEQFF. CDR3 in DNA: TGTGCCAGCAGTTTATCAGGGGACAGGGTCCATGGTGAGCAGTTCTTC.